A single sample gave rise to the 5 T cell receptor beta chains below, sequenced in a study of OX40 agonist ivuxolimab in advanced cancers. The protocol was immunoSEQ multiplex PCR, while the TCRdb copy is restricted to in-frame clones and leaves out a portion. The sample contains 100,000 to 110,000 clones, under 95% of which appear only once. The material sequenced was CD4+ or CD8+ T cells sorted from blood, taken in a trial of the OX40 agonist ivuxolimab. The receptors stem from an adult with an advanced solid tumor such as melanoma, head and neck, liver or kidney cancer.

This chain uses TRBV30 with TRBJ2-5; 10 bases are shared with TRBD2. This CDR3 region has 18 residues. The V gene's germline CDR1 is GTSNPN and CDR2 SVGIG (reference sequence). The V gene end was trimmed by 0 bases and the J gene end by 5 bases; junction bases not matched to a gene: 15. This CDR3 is CAWSVQGLAGGRRETQYF. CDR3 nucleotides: TGTGCCTGGAGTGTACAAGGGTTAGCGGGAGGAAGAAGGGAGACCCAGTACTTC. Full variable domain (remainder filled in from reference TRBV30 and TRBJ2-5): SQTIHQWPATLVQPVGSPLSLECTVEGTSNPNLYWYRQAAGRGLQLLFYSVGIGQISSEVPQNLSASRPQDRQFILSSKKLLLSDSGFYLCAWSVQGLAGGRRETQYFGPGTRLLVL.

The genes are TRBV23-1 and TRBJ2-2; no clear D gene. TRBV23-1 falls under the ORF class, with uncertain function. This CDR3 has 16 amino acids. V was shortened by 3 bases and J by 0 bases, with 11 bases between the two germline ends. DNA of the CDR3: TGCGCCAGCAGTCACCCTTTGACTCCGAACACCGGGGAGCTGTTTTTT. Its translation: CASSHPLTPNTGELFF.

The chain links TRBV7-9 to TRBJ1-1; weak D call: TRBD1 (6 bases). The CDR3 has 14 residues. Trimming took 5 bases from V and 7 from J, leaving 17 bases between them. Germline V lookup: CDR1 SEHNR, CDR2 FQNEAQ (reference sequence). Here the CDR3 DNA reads TGTGCCAGCAGCCGTACCGGGACAATGATTGAAGCTTTCTTT. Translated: CASSRTGTMIEAFF.

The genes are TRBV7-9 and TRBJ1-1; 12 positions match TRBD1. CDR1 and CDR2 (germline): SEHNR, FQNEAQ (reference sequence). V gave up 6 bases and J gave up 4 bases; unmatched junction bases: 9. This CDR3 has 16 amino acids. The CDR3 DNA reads TGTGCCAGCAGTCTAGGGGACAGGGGGCCTCTCACTGAAGCTTTCTTT. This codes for CASSLGDRGPLTEAFF.

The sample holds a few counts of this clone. Here the CDR3 DNA reads TGTGCCAGCAGCCCCGGGACAGTCAATGAAAAACTGTTTTTT. Translated: CASSPGTVNEKLFF. V and J are TRBV2 and TRBJ1-4; 7 nucleotides align to TRBD1. Germline V CDR1 and CDR2: SNHLY, FYNNEI. Trimming cost V 6 bases and J 5 bases; bases outside gene matches: 6. CDR3 size: 14 residues.